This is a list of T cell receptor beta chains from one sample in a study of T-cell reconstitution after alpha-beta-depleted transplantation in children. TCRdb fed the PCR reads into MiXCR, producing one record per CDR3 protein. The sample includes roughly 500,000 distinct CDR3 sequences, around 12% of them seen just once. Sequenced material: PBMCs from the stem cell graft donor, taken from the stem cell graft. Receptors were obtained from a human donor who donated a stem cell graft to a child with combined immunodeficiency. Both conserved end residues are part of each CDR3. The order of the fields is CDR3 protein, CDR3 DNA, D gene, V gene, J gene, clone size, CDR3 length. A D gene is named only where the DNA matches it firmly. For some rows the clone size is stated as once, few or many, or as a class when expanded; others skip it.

CASSYSWGGELFF	TGTGCCAGCAGTTACTCTTGGGGGGGGGAGCTGTTTTTT	.	TRBV6-5	TRBJ2-2	.	13
CASSQLAGGPNEQFF	TGTGCCAGCAGCCAACTAGCGGGGGGGCCCAATGAGCAGTTCTTC	TRBD2	TRBV6-1	TRBJ2-1	many	15
CAISEMSGGPYEQYF	TGTGCCATCAGTGAAATGAGCGGGGGGCCCTACGAGCAGTACTTC	TRBD2	TRBV10-3	TRBJ2-7	many	15
CASSPTGSGGELFF	TGTGCCAGCAGCCCGACAGGGAGCGGCGGGGAGCTGTTTTTT	TRBD1	TRBV7-7	TRBJ2-2	few	14
CASSLAGLAAYNEQFF	TGTGCCAGCAGCTTAGCAGGGCTAGCGGCTTACAATGAGCAGTTCTTC	TRBD2	TRBV7-2	TRBJ2-1	many	16
CASSFYPRGAGGNEQFF	TGTGCCAGCAGTTTTTACCCCCGGGGGGCTGGAGGCAATGAGCAGTTCTTC	.	TRBV27	TRBJ2-1	many	17
CSVKVGLPRDEQFF	TGCAGCGTTAAGGTAGGGCTTCCCAGGGATGAGCAGTTCTTC	.	TRBV29-1	TRBJ2-1	.	14
CATQGSDTQYF	TGTGCCACGCAGGGGTCAGATACGCAGTATTTT	.	TRBV7-9	TRBJ2-3	few	11
CASSTKIEQFF	TGTGCCAGCAGCACCAAGATTGAGCAGTTCTTC	.	TRBV5-6	TRBJ2-1	.	11
CATSDPRGTTDTQYF	TGTGCCACCAGTGACCCTCGGGGGACCACAGATACGCAGTATTTT	.	TRBV24-1	TRBJ2-3	.	15
CASTGYSNQPQHF	TGTGCCAGCACCGGTTATAGCAATCAGCCCCAGCATTTT	.	TRBV12-3/TRBV12-4	TRBJ1-5	many	13
CASSTGSGRYGYNEQFF	TGTGCCAGCAGTACAGGAAGCGGGAGGTACGGCTACAATGAGCAGTTCTTC	TRBD2	TRBV12-3/TRBV12-4	TRBJ2-1	many	17
CSARDPGTGGSYNEQFF	TGCAGTGCTAGAGATCCCGGGACAGGGGGCTCCTACAATGAGCAGTTCTTC	TRBD1	TRBV20-1	TRBJ2-1	.	17
CASSPEATSYNEQFF	TGTGCCAGCAGCCCAGAGGCGACCTCCTACAATGAGCAGTTCTTC	.	TRBV7-3	TRBJ2-1	few	15
CASSGQGKGYTF	TGTGCCAGCAGCGGACAGGGGAAGGGCTACACCTTC	TRBD1	TRBV5-6	TRBJ1-2	few	12
CASSVPQGSYEQYF	TGTGCCAGCTCTGTCCCGCAGGGATCCTACGAGCAGTACTTC	.	TRBV6-2/TRBV6-3	TRBJ2-7	.	14
CASRLASGSTNEQFF	TGTGCCAGTCGACTGGCCAGCGGGAGCACTAATGAGCAGTTCTTC	TRBD2	TRBV19	TRBJ2-1	.	15
CASSLLTGEDEQYF	TGCGCCAGCAGCCTCCTGACAGGGGAGGACGAGCAGTACTTC	TRBD1	TRBV4-3	TRBJ2-7	few	14
CASSLDGGAYNSPLHF	TGTGCCAGCAGCTTAGATGGGGGGGCCTATAATTCACCCCTCCACTTT	.	TRBV7-2	TRBJ1-6	few	16
CASSSPTDSNYGYTF	TGTGCCAGCAGTTCTCCGACAGATTCTAACTATGGCTACACCTTC	.	TRBV12-3/TRBV12-4	TRBJ1-2	.	15
CASSLRLAEPYNEQFF	TGTGCCAGCAGTTTAAGGTTAGCGGAACCATACAATGAGCAGTTCTTC	.	TRBV12-3/TRBV12-4	TRBJ2-1	few	16
CASSPGTGQAKNIQYF	TGCGCCAGCAGCCCCGGGACAGGCCAAGCCAAAAACATTCAGTACTTC	TRBD1	TRBV5-1	TRBJ2-4	few	16
CASSLEQGGLTDTQYF	TGTGCCAGCAGCTTAGAACAGGGGGGATTGACAGATACGCAGTATTTT	TRBD1	TRBV7-9	TRBJ2-3	few	16
CASSQEGQPGTGELFF	TGCGCCAGCAGCCAAGAGGGGCAACCGGGCACCGGGGAGCTGTTTTTT	.	TRBV4-3	TRBJ2-2	many	16
CAWSEADYGYTF	TGTGCCTGGAGTGAGGCCGACTATGGCTACACCTTC	.	TRBV30	TRBJ1-2	few	12
CASSNTQGSGANVLTF	TGTGCCAGCAGCAATACGCAGGGTAGCGGGGCCAACGTCCTGACTTTC	.	TRBV6-1	TRBJ2-6	.	16
CASARTSANLQETQYF	TGTGCCAGCGCAAGGACTAGCGCTAATCTCCAAGAGACCCAGTACTTC	TRBD2	TRBV19	TRBJ2-5	few	16
CASSVWGPFEGGYTF	TGCGCCAGCAGCGTCTGGGGACCTTTTGAGGGAGGCTACACCTTC	.	TRBV5-1	TRBJ1-2	many	15
CASSPYRGQGASNEQFF	TGTGCCAGCAGCCCCTATCGGGGACAGGGGGCATCCAATGAGCAGTTCTTC	TRBD1	TRBV12-3/TRBV12-4	TRBJ2-1	many	17
CASSSSGRVDNEQFF	TGTGCCAGCAGTAGTAGCGGGAGGGTCGACAATGAGCAGTTCTTC	TRBD2	TRBV12-3/TRBV12-4	TRBJ2-1	many	15
CASSLLTGAPTDTQYF	TGTGCCAGCAGCTTATTGACAGGGGCCCCCACAGATACGCAGTATTTT	TRBD1	TRBV7-8	TRBJ2-3	.	16
CASSLLPSEQGANDNEQFF	TGTGCCAGCAGCTTACTTCCTTCGGAGCAGGGGGCGAACGACAATGAGCAGTTCTTC	TRBD1	TRBV11-3	TRBJ2-1	.	19
CASNPSGPTYEQYF	TGTGCCAGCAACCCTAGCGGACCCACCTACGAGCAGTACTTC	TRBD2	TRBV12-3/TRBV12-4	TRBJ2-7	.	14
CASSLVQGWMNTEAFF	TGTGCCAGCAGCTTAGTTCAGGGCTGGATGAACACTGAAGCTTTCTTT	.	TRBV7-8	TRBJ1-1	few	16
CASSVTSGGADEQFF	TGTGCCAGCAGTGTGACTAGCGGGGGGGCGGATGAGCAGTTCTTC	TRBD2	TRBV6-1	TRBJ2-1	few	15